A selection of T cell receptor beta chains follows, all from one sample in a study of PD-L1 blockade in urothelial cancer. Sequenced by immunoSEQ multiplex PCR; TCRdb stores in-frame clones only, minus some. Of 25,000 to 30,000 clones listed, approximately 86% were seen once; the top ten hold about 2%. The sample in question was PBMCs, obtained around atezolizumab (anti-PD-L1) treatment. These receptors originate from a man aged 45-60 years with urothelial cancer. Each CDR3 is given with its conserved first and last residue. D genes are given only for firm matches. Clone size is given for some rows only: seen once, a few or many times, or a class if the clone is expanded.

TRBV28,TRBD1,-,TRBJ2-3,CASSQDRFDTQYF,TGTGCCAGCAGTCAGGACAGGTTTGATACGCAGTATTTT
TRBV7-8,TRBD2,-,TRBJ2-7,CASGQGGGNYPYEQYF,TGTGCCAGCGGGCAGGGCGGGGGGAACTACCCTTACGAGCAGTACTTC
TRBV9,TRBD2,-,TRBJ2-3,CASSVAGRRGGNTDTQYF,TGTGCCAGCAGCGTAGCAGGTCGACGGGGGGGTAACACAGATACGCAGTATTTT
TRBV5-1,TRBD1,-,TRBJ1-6,CASSGGTGINSPLHF,TGCGCCAGCAGCGGGGGGACAGGGATTAATTCACCCCTCCACTTT
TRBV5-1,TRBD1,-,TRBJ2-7,CASSMDRISYEQYF,TGCGCCAGCAGCATGGACAGGATCTCCTACGAGCAGTACTTC
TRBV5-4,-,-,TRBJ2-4,CASSGAGSPKENIQYF,TGTGCCAGCAGCGGAGCCGGGTCCCCGAAGGAAAACATTCAGTACTTC
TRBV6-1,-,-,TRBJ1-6,CASSGSLSGARNSPLHF,TGTGCCAGCAGTGGGTCTTTATCTGGGGCGAGGAATTCACCCCTCCACTTT
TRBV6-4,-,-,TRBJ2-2,CASSDGQNTGELFF,TGTGCCAGCAGTGACGGACAGAACACCGGGGAGCTGTTTTTT
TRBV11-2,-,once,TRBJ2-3,CASSLGGGPTDTQYF,TGTGCCAGCAGTCTAGGCGGAGGGCCCACAGATACGCAGTATTTT
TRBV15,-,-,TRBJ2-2,CATEELFTGELFF,TGTGCCACCGAGGAGTTATTCACCGGGGAGCTGTTTTTT
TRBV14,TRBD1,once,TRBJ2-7,CASSQDWDRGSDEQYF,TGTGCCAGCAGCCAAGATTGGGACAGGGGGTCAGACGAGCAGTACTTC
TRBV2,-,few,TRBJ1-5,CASRGAEGLVQPQHF,TGTGCCAGCAGGGGGGCCGAGGGATTGGTACAGCCCCAGCATTTT
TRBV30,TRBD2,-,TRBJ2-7,CAWSASLADEQYF,TGTGCCTGGAGTGCCTCACTAGCGGACGAGCAGTACTTC
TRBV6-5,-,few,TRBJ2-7,CASSTGTPPSYEQYF,TGTGCCAGCAGCACCGGGACACCCCCCTCCTACGAGCAGTACTTC
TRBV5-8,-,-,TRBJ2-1,CASNPRGNEQFF,TGTGCCAGCAACCCACGAGGAAATGAGCAGTTCTTC
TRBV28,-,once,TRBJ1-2,CASSLAGLDYGYTF,TGTGCCAGCAGTTTGGCGGGTTTGGACTATGGCTACACCTTC
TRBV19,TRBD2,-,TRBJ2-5,CASSPMGGETQYF,TGTGCCAGTAGTCCCATGGGGGGGGAGACCCAGTACTTC
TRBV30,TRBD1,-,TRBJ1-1,CASTGVWGTEAFF,TGTGCCTCGACAGGGGTCTGGGGCACTGAAGCTTTCTTT
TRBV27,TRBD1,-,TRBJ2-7,CASSFLGGGLGEQYF,TGTGCCAGCAGCTTTCTAGGGGGCGGGCTTGGCGAGCAGTACTTC
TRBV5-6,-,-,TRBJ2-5,CASSLGGPQETQYF,TGTGCCAGCAGTCTAGGGGGACCTCAAGAGACCCAGTACTTC
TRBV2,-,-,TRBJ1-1,CAGGLNTEAFF,TGTGCCGGAGGGCTGAACACTGAAGCTTTCTTT
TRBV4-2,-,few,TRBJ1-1,CASSRQELNTEAFF,TGTGCCAGCAGCCGACAGGAGTTGAACACTGAAGCTTTCTTT
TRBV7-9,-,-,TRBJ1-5,CASSYEIQPQHF,TGTGCCAGCAGCTATGAGATACAGCCCCAGCATTTT
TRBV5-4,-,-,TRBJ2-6,CASSFRRGSGANVLTF,TGTGCCAGCAGCTTCCGGCGGGGCTCTGGGGCCAACGTCCTGACTTTC
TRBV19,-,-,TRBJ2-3,CASSMGGGGITDTQYF,TGTGCCAGTAGTATGGGAGGGGGAGGGATAACAGATACGCAGTATTTT
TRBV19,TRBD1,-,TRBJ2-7,CASSIRDRTYEQYF,TGTGCCAGTAGTATACGGGACAGAACCTACGAGCAGTACTTC
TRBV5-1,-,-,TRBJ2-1,CASKAEDDWNEQFF,TGCGCCAGCAAGGCGGAAGACGACTGGAATGAGCAGTTCTTC
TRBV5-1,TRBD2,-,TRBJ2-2,CASSPSGSGETNTGELFF,TGCGCCAGCAGCCCGTCGGGTAGCGGGGAAACGAACACCGGGGAGCTGTTTTTT
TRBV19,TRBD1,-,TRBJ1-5,CASSVTGAIRQPQHF,TGTGCCAGTAGCGTTACAGGGGCAATCCGTCAGCCCCAGCATTTT
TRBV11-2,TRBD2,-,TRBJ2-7,CASSLTSGDYEQYF,TGTGCCAGCAGCTTGACTAGCGGGGATTACGAGCAGTACTTC
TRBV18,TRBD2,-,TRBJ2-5,CASSPLAGEQETQYF,TGTGCCAGCTCACCGTTAGCGGGAGAACAAGAGACCCAGTACTTC
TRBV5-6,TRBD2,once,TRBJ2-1,CASSLWLAGGSYNEQFF,TGTGCCAGCAGCTTGTGGTTAGCGGGAGGCTCCTACAATGAGCAGTTCTTC
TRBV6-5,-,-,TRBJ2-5,CASSYSKGQETQYF,TGTGCCAGCAGTTACTCGAAGGGGCAAGAGACCCAGTACTTC
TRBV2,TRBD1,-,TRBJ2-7,CASSGTGGYEQYF,TGTGCCAGCAGCGGGACAGGGGGATACGAGCAGTACTTC
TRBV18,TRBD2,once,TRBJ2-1,CASSRGTSGGTATNEQFF,TGTGCCAGCTCGCGCGGGACTAGCGGGGGAACAGCGACAAATGAGCAGTTCTTC
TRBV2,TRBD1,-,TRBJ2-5,CATSTGVGETQYF,TGTGCCACCTCGACAGGGGTCGGGGAGACCCAGTACTTC
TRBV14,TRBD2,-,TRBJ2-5,CASSRGLAGHYQETQYF,TGTGCCAGCAGCCGGGGACTAGCGGGACATTACCAAGAGACCCAGTACTTC
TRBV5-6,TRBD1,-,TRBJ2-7,CASSPLQGALEQYF,TGTGCCAGCAGCCCTTTACAGGGGGCCCTCGAGCAGTACTTC
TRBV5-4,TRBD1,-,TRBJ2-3,CASSSSRDRGTDTQYF,TGTGCCAGCAGCTCATCCCGGGACAGGGGTACAGATACGCAGTATTTT
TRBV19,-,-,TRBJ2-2,CASSIETVANTGELFF,TGTGCCAGTAGTATAGAAACAGTCGCGAACACCGGGGAGCTGTTTTTT
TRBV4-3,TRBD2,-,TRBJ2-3,CASSPLAGQGDTQYF,TGCGCCAGCAGTCCACTAGCGGGGCAGGGGGATACGCAGTATTTT
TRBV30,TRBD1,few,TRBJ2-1,CAWSRDRGYNEQFF,TGTGCCTGGAGCCGGGACAGGGGATACAATGAGCAGTTCTTC
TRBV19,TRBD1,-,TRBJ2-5,CASSPPDRAQETQYF,TGTGCCAGTAGTCCTCCGGACAGGGCCCAAGAGACCCAGTACTTC
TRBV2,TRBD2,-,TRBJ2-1,CATKEGSGGYNEQFF,TGTGCCACCAAGGAAGGCTCGGGGGGGTACAATGAGCAGTTCTTC
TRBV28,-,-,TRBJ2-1,CASSFLAGGPYEQFF,-
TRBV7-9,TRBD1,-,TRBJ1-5,CASSKSGTANNQPQHF,TGTGCCAGCAGCAAGTCCGGGACAGCCAACAATCAGCCCCAGCATTTT
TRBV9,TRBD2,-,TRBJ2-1,CASSPNAGGPGNEQFF,TGTGCCAGCAGCCCCAACGCGGGAGGGCCGGGTAATGAGCAGTTCTTC
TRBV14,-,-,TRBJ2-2,CASRMGGTGELFF,TGTGCCAGTAGAATGGGGGGCACCGGGGAGCTGTTTTTT
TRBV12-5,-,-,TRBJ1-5,CASGSTTGTPGQPQHF,TGTGCTAGTGGCTCAACTACCGGGACTCCCGGGCAGCCCCAGCATTTT
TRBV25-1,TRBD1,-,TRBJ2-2,CASKSRGGNLAGELFF,TGTGCCAGCAAGTCCCGAGGGGGCAATTTGGCCGGGGAGCTGTTTTTT
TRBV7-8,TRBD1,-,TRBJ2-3,CASSLERRWTGTSTDTQYF,TGTGCCAGCAGCTTAGAAAGGAGATGGACAGGGACTAGCACAGATACGCAGTATTTT
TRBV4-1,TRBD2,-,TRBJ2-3,CASSQDLLAGGLTDTQYF,TGCGCCAGCAGCCAAGATCTACTAGCGGGGGGATTAACAGATACGCAGTATTTT
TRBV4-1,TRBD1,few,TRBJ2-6,CASSKGTGGRSSGANVLTF,TGCGCCAGCAGCAAAGGGACAGGGGGCCGGAGCTCTGGGGCCAACGTCCTGACTTTC
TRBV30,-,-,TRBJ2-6,CAWMGAQGANVLTF,TGTGCCTGGATGGGGGCGCAAGGGGCCAACGTCCTGACTTTC
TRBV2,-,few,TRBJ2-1,CASSPRQKSYNEQFF,TGTGCCAGCAGCCCTAGACAGAAATCCTACAATGAGCAGTTCTTC
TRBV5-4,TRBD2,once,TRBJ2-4,CASSTGGGGNIQYF,TGTGCCAGCAGCACGGGAGGGGGGGGGAACATTCAGTACTTC
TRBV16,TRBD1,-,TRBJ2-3,CASSLPTGSTTDTQYF,TGTGCCAGCAGCCTCCCGACAGGGTCTACCACAGATACGCAGTATTTT
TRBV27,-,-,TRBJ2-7,CASRFRGLTYEQYF,TGTGCCAGCAGATTTAGGGGGTTAACCTACGAGCAGTACTTC
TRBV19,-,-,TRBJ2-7,CASSITFGGHYEQYF,TGTGCCAGTAGTATCACTTTCGGGGGTCACTACGAGCAGTACTTC
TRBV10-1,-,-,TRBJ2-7,CASSMGGSYEQYF,TGCGCCAGCAGTATGGGAGGCAGCTACGAGCAGTACTTC